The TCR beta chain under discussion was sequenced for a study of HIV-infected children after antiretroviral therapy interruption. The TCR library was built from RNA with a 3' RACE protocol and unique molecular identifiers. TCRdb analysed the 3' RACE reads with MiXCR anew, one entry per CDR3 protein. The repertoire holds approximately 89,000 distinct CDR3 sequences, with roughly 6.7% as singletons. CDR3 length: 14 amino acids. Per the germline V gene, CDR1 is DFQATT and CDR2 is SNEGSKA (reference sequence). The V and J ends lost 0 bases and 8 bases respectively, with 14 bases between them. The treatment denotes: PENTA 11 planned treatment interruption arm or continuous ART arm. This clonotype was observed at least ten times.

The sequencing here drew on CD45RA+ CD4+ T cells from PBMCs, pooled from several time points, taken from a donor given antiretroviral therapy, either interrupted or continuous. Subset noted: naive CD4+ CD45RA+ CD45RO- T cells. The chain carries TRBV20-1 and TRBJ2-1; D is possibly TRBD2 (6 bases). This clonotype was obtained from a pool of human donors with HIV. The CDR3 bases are TGCAGTGCTAGAGATCAGCGGGCCCCGGATGAGCAGTTCTTC. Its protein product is CSARDQRAPDEQFF.